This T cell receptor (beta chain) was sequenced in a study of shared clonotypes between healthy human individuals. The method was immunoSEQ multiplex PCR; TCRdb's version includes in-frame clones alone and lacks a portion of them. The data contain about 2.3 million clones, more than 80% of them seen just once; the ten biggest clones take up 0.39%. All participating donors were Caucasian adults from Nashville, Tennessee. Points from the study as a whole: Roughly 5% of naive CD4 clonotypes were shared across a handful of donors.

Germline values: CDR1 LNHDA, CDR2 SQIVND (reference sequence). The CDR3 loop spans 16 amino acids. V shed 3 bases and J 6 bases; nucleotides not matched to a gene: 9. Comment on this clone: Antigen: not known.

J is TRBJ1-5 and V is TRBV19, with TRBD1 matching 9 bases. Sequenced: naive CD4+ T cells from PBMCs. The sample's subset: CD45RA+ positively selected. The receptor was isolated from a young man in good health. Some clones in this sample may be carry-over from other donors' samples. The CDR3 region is CASSIQQGAGGQPQHF. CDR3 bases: TGTGCCAGTAGTATTCAACAGGGGGCGGGGGGTCAGCCCCAGCATTTT.